This TCR beta chain comes out of a study of T cell responses to AZD1222 COVID-19 vaccine. Germline values: CDR1 SEHNR, CDR2 FQNEAQ (reference sequence). This CDR3 comprises 13 residues. V lost 5 bases to trimming and J lost 0 bases, with 7 bases between them. Study-wide findings and caveats: The breadth and depth of Spike-specific TCRs increased once two AZD1222 doses had been given. Scientists sampled the repertoires only once the peak T cell response had passed. A mostly white British donor set with more females was recruited, and clonal diversity was possibly underestimated. Only a handful of AZD1222 recipients tested seropositive at baseline.

The protocol was immunoSEQ multiplex PCR, while the TCRdb copy is restricted to in-frame clones and leaves out a portion. The data contain about 110,000 clones, around 90% of them singletons. In the case of this clone: Its target is not known. A much larger clone lies a single base off, so this may be a read error.

The specimen comprised peripheral blood, sampled on day 0 of MenACWY control vaccination. This sequence joins TRBV7-9 and TRBJ1-1; D is uncertain. The source of this sequence is an adult in good health. The CDR3 spells CASSPTVNTEAFF. The DNA of the CDR3 is TGTGCCAGCAGCCCCACAGTGAACACTGAAGCTTTCTTT.